These 7 T cell receptor beta chains were sequenced from one sample in a study of blood T cell repertoires in COVID-19. TCRdb keeps only in-frame clones here, not all; method: immunoSEQ multiplex PCR. The table has roughly 15,000 clones, 87% seen once. What was sequenced was peripheral blood. The source is a human donor with active COVID-19. The donor label of this sample is uncertain.

The chain recombines TRBV24-1 with TRBJ2-3; no firm D call. The CDR3 totals 12 residues. V lost 5 bases and J lost 2, with 4 bases in between. Germline loops: CDR1 KGHDR, CDR2 SFDVKD. DNA of the CDR3: TGTGCCACCAGTGGAGACACAGATACGCAGTATTTT. Amino acid sequence: CATSGDTDTQYF.

The chain combines TRBV4-2 with TRBJ1-2; TRBD1 matches 10 bases. This CDR3 comprises 15 residues. Germline lookup yields CDR1 LGHNA and CDR2 YNFKEQ. V lost 0 bases and J lost 6; bases outside the gene matches: 4. CDR3 in DNA: TGTGCCAGCAGCCAAGAAGGACAGGGGGTAGATGGCTACACCTTC. Translated: CASSQEGQGVDGYTF.

The chain has TRBV10-3 and TRBJ2-3; D is perhaps TRBD2 (5 bases). Germline V lookup: CDR1 ENHRY, CDR2 SYGVKD. The CDR3 length is 14 residues. V lost 4 bases and J 0 bases, leaving 8 bases between the germline ends. The CDR3 DNA reads as TGTGCCATCAGTGTCGGCGGGAGCACAGATACGCAGTATTTT. Protein product: CAISVGGSTDTQYF.

The genes are TRBV2 and TRBJ2-2; 8 bases fit TRBD1. CDR1 and CDR2 from the germline V gene are SNHLY and FYNNEI. The CDR3 loop spans 19 amino acids. V lost 2 bases, J lost 2 bases, and 13 bases stayed unmatched. CDR3 region: CASSEPKPLGQANTGELFF. The CDR3 nucleotides read TGTGCCAGCAGTGAACCGAAACCCTTGGGACAGGCAAACACCGGGGAGCTGTTTTTT. The entire variable domain, with the rest obtained from reference TRBV2 and TRBJ2-2, is as follows: EPEVTQTPSHQVTQMGQEVILRCVPISNHLYFYWYRQILGQKVEFLVSFYNNEISEKSEIFDDQFSVERPDGSNFTLKIRSTKLEDSAMYFCASSEPKPLGQANTGELFFGEGSRLTVL.

The chain is built from TRBV21-1 and TRBJ1-2. TRBV21-1 counts as a pseudogene. The CDR3 covers 14 residues. The CDR3 coding sequence is TGTGCCAGCAGCACCACCGGGATCCTCTATGGCTACACCTTC. Encoded protein: CASSTTGILYGYTF.

This chain uses TRBV7-9 with TRBJ2-5; 10 bases are shared with TRBD2. CDR3 size: 16 residues. Losses at the gene ends were 1 base for V and 4 bases for J; bases not matched to a gene: 6. Germline V lookup: CDR1 SEHNR, CDR2 FQNEAQ (reference sequence). CDR3 loop: CASSLGLAGVSETQYF. In nucleotides, the CDR3 is TGTGCCAGCAGCTTAGGCCTAGCGGGAGTATCAGAGACCCAGTACTTC. Full variable domain (outside the CDR3, taken from reference TRBV7-9 and TRBJ2-5): DTGVSQNPRHKITKRGQNVTFRCDPISEHNRLYWYRQTLGQGPEFLTYFQNEAQLEKSRLLSDRFSAERPKGSFSTLEIQRTEQGDSAMYLCASSLGLAGVSETQYFGPGTRLLVL.

The chain couples TRBV27 to TRBJ2-1; 11 nucleotides line up with TRBD2. The V gene end was trimmed by 5 bases and the J gene end by 2 bases; junction bases not matched to a gene: 2. The CDR3 extends over 15 amino acids. Germline CDR1 reads MNHEY; CDR2 reads SMNVEV (reference sequence). CDR3 in amino acids: CASSASGRTYNEQFF. The CDR3 DNA reads as TGTGCCAGCAGTGCTAGCGGGAGGACCTACAATGAGCAGTTCTTC.